The 32 T cell receptor beta chains listed next were all sequenced from one sample in a study of response to subunit inactivated influenza vaccine. TCRdb re-derived calls from the RT-PCR reads in MiXCR, one entry per CDR3 protein. Among hundreds of thousands of distinct CDR3 sequences listed, about 14% were seen once. The material sequenced was PBMCs from blood, taken 14 to 15 days before vaccination. The source of these receptors is a man aged 50 or older who received an inactivated influenza vaccine.

This chain connects TRBV7-9 to TRBJ2-7, with a tentative D call TRBD2 (5 bases). The CDR3 covers 13 residues. Germline CDR1 and CDR2: SEHNR and FQNEAQ (reference sequence). The germline V and J ends were trimmed by 8 bases and 1 base, with 12 bases remaining between them. CDR3 sequence: CASETGESYEQYF. In DNA, the CDR3 is TGTGCCAGCGAAACCGGGGAGTCCTACGAGCAGTACTTC.

The rearrangement uses TRBV27 and TRBJ1-1, with 10 positions matching TRBD1. The length of the CDR3 is 15 residues. CDR1 is MNHEY, CDR2 SMNVEV, per germline (reference sequence). The junction had 6 bases not matched to a gene; V was cut back by 4 bases and J by 4 bases. The CDR3: CASSWGQGYGTEAFF. In DNA, the CDR3 is TGTGCCAGCAGTTGGGGACAGGGGTACGGCACTGAAGCTTTCTTT.

In this sample, this clonotype turned up a few times. The chain couples TRBV28 to TRBJ1-1, with D perhaps TRBD1 (6 bases). This CDR3 is 12 amino acids long. In germline, CDR1 is MDHEN, CDR2 SYDVKM. Trimming stripped 6 bases from V and 8 bases from J, with 13 bases between. The CDR3 reads CASRLRDKEAFF. The DNA for the CDR3 is TGTGCCAGCAGACTCCGGGACAAAGAAGCTTTCTTT.

J is TRBJ2-2 and V is TRBV12-3 or TRBV12-4; the D is unclear. The V end lost 6 bases, the J end lost 5 bases, and 10 bases lay between the germline ends. The CDR3 consists of 13 residues. CDR3 sequence (DNA): TGTGCCAGCAGACTTAAGGGTACCGGGGAGCTGTTTTTT. This encodes CASRLKGTGELFF.

This sequence joins TRBV24-1 and TRBJ2-3, with D possibly being TRBD2 (5 bases). In germline, CDR1 is KGHDR, CDR2 SFDVKD. The CDR3 is made up of 14 amino acids. V shed 6 bases and J shed 4 bases, with 13 bases lying between them. CDR3 residues: CATSSTPGADTQYF. The CDR3 DNA follows: TGTGCCACCAGTAGCACTCCCGGGGCAGATACGCAGTATTTT.

This clonotype was counted only a few times. V usage is TRBV4-2 and J usage is TRBJ2-7; D not resolved. V lost 0 bases, J lost 0 bases, and 12 bases lay in between. This CDR3 contains 16 residues. Germline lookup yields CDR1 LGHNA and CDR2 YNFKEQ. The CDR3 DNA is TGTGCCAGCAGCCAAGAATGGTCGGATACCTCCTACGAGCAGTACTTC. It encodes CASSQEWSDTSYEQYF.

The chain carries TRBV29-1 and TRBJ1-4, with D perhaps matching TRBD1 (5 bases). The ends were cut back, 6 bases at V and 4 bases at J, with 15 bases in the middle. From germline, CDR1 is SQVTM and CDR2 ANQGSEA. CDR3 length: 14 residues. For the CDR3, the DNA is TGCAGCGTCCGGGGCCGGAGGAGTAATGAAAAACTGTTTTTT. Translating gives CSVRGRRSNEKLFF.

V gene TRBV5-1 combines with J gene TRBJ2-1; the D call may be TRBD1 or TRBD2 (6 bases each). Trimming stripped 4 bases from V and 0 bases from J, with 14 bases between. The V gene's germline CDR1 is SGHRS and CDR2 YFSETQ. The CDR3 sequence is 16 residues long. The CDR3 reads CASSQGGIPSYNEQFF. The CDR3 coding sequence is TGCGCCAGCAGCCAAGGGGGGATTCCCTCCTACAATGAGCAGTTCTTC. The entire variable domain, with the rest obtained from reference TRBV5-1 and TRBJ2-1, is as follows: KAGVTQTPRYLIKTRGQQVTLSCSPISGHRSVSWYQQTPGQGLQFLFEYFSETQRNKGNFPGRFSGRQFSNSRSEMNVSTLELGDSALYLCASSQGGIPSYNEQFFGPGTRLTVL.

This clonotype was counted many times. The chain uses TRBV20-1 and TRBJ1-4; possibly TRBD1 for D (5 bases). There are 13 residues in the CDR3. The germline CDR1 and CDR2 sequences are DFQATT and SNEGSKA (reference sequence). Trimming left V 4 bases short and J 1 base short, with 7 bases between. The CDR3 DNA sequence: TGCAGTGCTATAGGGGAAACTAATGAAAAACTGTTTTTT. Amino acids: CSAIGETNEKLFF.

J is TRBJ2-3 and V is TRBV18, with D maybe TRBD2 (6 bases). The CDR3 sequence is 16 residues long. V was cut by 0 bases and J by 2 bases, with 12 bases left in between. Germline V gene sequence: CDR1 KGHSH, CDR2 LQKENI. The CDR3 region is CASSPPGLYDTDTQYF. The DNA for the CDR3 is TGTGCCAGCTCACCACCGGGACTGTACGACACAGATACGCAGTATTTT.

The rearrangement uses TRBV28 and TRBJ2-1, with TRBD2 as a possible D gene (5 bases). V was clipped by 5 bases and J by 0 bases, with 11 bases between them. Germline CDR1 MDHEN, CDR2 SYDVKM. The CDR3 loop spans 15 amino acids. The CDR3 loop reads CASSALSGSYNEQFF. CDR3 sequence (DNA): TGTGCCAGCAGTGCCCTAAGCGGCTCCTACAATGAGCAGTTCTTC. Full variable domain (missing parts from reference TRBV28 and TRBJ2-1): DVKVTQSSRYLVKRTGEKVFLECVQDMDHENMFWYRQDPGLGLRLIYFSYDVKMKEKGDIPEGYSVSREKKERFSLILESASTNQTSMYLCASSALSGSYNEQFFGPGTRLTVL.

The table lists this clonotype with a few counts. V gene TRBV15 combines with J gene TRBJ2-7; 9 bases align to TRBD1. The CDR3 spans 16 residues. The V gene's germline CDR1 is LNHNV and CDR2 YYDKDF (reference sequence). The V gene end was trimmed by 2 bases and the J gene end by 10 bases; junction bases not matched to a gene: 15. CDR3 coding DNA: TGTGCCACCAGCAGATCCCGGGACAGGGCTCGGGAGGTCCAGTACTTC. Translation: CATSRSRDRAREVQYF.

The CDR3 DNA reads TGTGCCAGCTCACCAAGACTAGAAAATGAGCAGTTCTTC. It translates to CASSPRLENEQFF. V usage is TRBV18 and J usage is TRBJ2-1; TRBD2 is a possible D gene (6 bases). This CDR3 has 13 amino acids. Germline assignment: CDR1 KGHSH and CDR2 LQKENI. The ends were cut back, 2 bases at V and 7 bases at J, with 9 bases in the middle.

This clonotype was counted between two and nine times. This sequence joins TRBV28 and TRBJ2-7; 7 bases are a match to TRBD2. The CDR3 extends over 15 amino acids. CDR1 MDHEN and CDR2 SYDVKM come from the germline V gene. Trimming took 7 bases from V and 0 from J; bases not matched to a gene: 9. CDR3 sequence reads: CASTSAGGNSYEQYF. In DNA form, the CDR3 reads TGTGCCAGCACCTCCGCCGGGGGGAACTCCTACGAGCAGTACTTC.

This clonotype was recorded a few times. This sequence joins TRBV7-2 and TRBJ2-5; D is uncertain. The CDR3 length is 13 residues. The germline CDR1 and CDR2 sequences are SGHTA and FQGNSA. Deletions cut 3 bases from V and 4 bases from J, with 9 bases between. The CDR3 sequence is CASSLSPAETQYF. In nucleotides, the CDR3 is TGTGCCAGCAGCTTGTCCCCGGCAGAGACCCAGTACTTC. Together with reference TRBV7-2 and TRBJ2-5, the CDR3 gives the full variable domain: GAGVSQSPSNKVTEKGKDVELRCDPISGHTALYWYRQSLGQGLEFLIYFQGNSAPDKSGLPSDRFSAERTGGSVSTLTIQRTQQEDSAVYLCASSLSPAETQYFGPGTRLLVL.

This clonotype was picked up a small number of times. The chain couples TRBV20-1 to TRBJ2-3; TRBD2 agrees at 7 bases. The CDR3 has 17 residues. CDR1 is DFQATT and CDR2 is SNEGSKA in the germline V gene (reference sequence). The junction had 23 bases not matched to a gene; V was cut back by 5 bases and J by 9 bases. For the CDR3, the DNA is TGCAGTGCTGCGGGCGGTGGGGAGGGCCCATTTCCAGGGACGCAGTATTTT. Encoded protein: CSAAGGGEGPFPGTQYF.

This chain joins TRBV9 and TRBJ2-7; no definite D call. V was pared by 3 bases and J by 6 bases, with 16 bases between. The germline V gene has CDR1 SGDLS and CDR2 YYNGEE. The CDR3 covers 14 residues. This CDR3 reads CASSAQGHLSEQYF. In DNA form, the CDR3 reads TGTGCCAGCAGCGCGCAAGGCCACCTCTCCGAGCAGTACTTC.

The chain links TRBV7-2 to TRBJ2-5, with TRBD2 identical over 11 bases. After removal of 2 bases from V and 1 base from J, the junction contained 3 bases not matched to a gene. Germline CDR1 reads SGHTA; CDR2 reads FQGNSA. CDR3 length: 16 residues. CDR3 protein: CASSLNLAGGQETQYF. The CDR3 region has the DNA TGTGCCAGCAGCTTAAATCTAGCGGGAGGCCAAGAGACCCAGTACTTC.

This clonotype was counted a few times. V gene TRBV5-1 combines with J gene TRBJ2-1, with TRBD2 matching over 8 bases. Germline V gene sequence: CDR1 SGHRS, CDR2 YFSETQ. V was clipped by 4 bases and J by 9 bases; unmatched bases: 18. This CDR3 contains 17 residues. CDR3 sequence (DNA): TGCGCCAGCAGCCTGGCCCAAGGGAGTCGTGCGGGGGGTGAGCAGTTCTTC. Translation gives CASSLAQGSRAGGEQFF.

The chain recombines TRBV27 with TRBJ1-6; no clear D. The CDR3 sequence is 15 residues long. Per germline, CDR1 MNHEY and CDR2 SMNVEV (reference sequence). Trimming pared 0 bases from V and 7 bases from J, leaving 10 bases between. This chain's CDR3 is CASSLSQGGNSPLHF. The CDR3, as DNA: TGTGCCAGCAGTTTATCCCAAGGAGGGAATTCACCCCTCCACTTT.

This chain joins TRBV24-1 and TRBJ2-1; 11 bases map to TRBD2. J lost 6 bases, V lost 4 bases, and 7 bases had no gene match. The CDR3 covers 16 residues. CDR1 is KGHDR and CDR2 is SFDVKD in the germline V gene. CDR3 nucleotides: TGTGCCACCAGTGAATTAGCGGGAGGGGGTTTCAATGAGCAGTTCTTC. Its translation: CATSELAGGGFNEQFF.

The CDR3 protein is CASRRTAQETQYF. DNA of the CDR3: TGTGCCAGCAGAAGGACAGCACAAGAGACCCAGTACTTC. The chain joins TRBV27 to TRBJ2-5; maybe TRBD1 (6 bases). With 6 bases removed from V and 2 bases from J, the gap between germline ends came to 10 bases. Germline CDR1 is MNHEY and CDR2 is SMNVEV (reference sequence). There are 13 residues in the CDR3.

This clonotype was recorded a few times. This chain joins TRBV20-1 and TRBJ1-5, with TRBD1 matching 8 bases. The germline gives CDR1 DFQATT, CDR2 SNEGSKA (reference sequence). CDR3 length: 15 residues. The ends lost 2 bases at V and 3 bases at J; junction bases unmatched: 6. The CDR3 here is CSARYRGLDNQPQHF. The CDR3 coding sequence is TGCAGTGCTAGATACAGGGGGTTGGACAATCAGCCCCAGCATTTT.

V usage is TRBV5-1 and J usage is TRBJ2-3, with D unresolved. CDR3 length: 18 residues. Trimming left V 0 bases short and J 0 bases short, with 17 bases between. Looked up from germline, CDR1 is SGHRS and CDR2 is YFSETQ. The CDR3 loop is CASSLAVGGRASTDTQYF. The DNA for the CDR3 is TGCGCCAGCAGCTTGGCGGTGGGTGGACGGGCAAGCACAGATACGCAGTATTTT. Full variable domain (remainder filled in from reference TRBV5-1 and TRBJ2-3): KAGVTQTPRYLIKTRGQQVTLSCSPISGHRSVSWYQQTPGQGLQFLFEYFSETQRNKGNFPGRFSGRQFSNSRSEMNVSTLELGDSALYLCASSLAVGGRASTDTQYFGPGTRLTVL.

This clonotype occurred a few times. Written as DNA, the CDR3 is TGCGCCAGCAGCTTGGGGACTAGTTTTTCCTACAATGAGCAGTTCTTC. Translated: CASSLGTSFSYNEQFF. The V call is TRBV5-1, the J call TRBJ2-1; TRBD2 matches at 7 bases. Trimming removed 0 bases from V and 1 base from J; junction bases left unmatched: 4. The germline CDR1 and CDR2 sequences are SGHRS and YFSETQ. The CDR3 is made up of 16 amino acids.

The chain is built from TRBV12-3 or TRBV12-4 and TRBJ1-2, with 10 bases matching TRBD1. Germline trimming cut 6 bases from V and 4 bases from J; bases unmatched to any gene: 8. CDR3 length: 15 amino acids. CDR3 amino acids: CASRSDRGRGYGYTF. CDR3 DNA: TGTGCCAGCAGGTCCGACAGGGGGCGCGGCTATGGCTACACCTTC.

Only a few counts were recorded for this clonotype. The J gene is TRBJ2-7, the V gene TRBV7-8; TRBD1 aligns across 7 bases. V lost 5 bases to trimming and J lost 6 bases; unmatched junction nucleotides: 13. The CDR3 has 15 residues. Per germline, CDR1 SGHVS and CDR2 FQNEAQ. This CDR3 reads CASSLHLFRDSEQYF. The CDR3 nucleotides are TGTGCCAGCAGCCTCCACCTGTTCCGGGACAGCGAGCAGTACTTC.

This clonotype came up many times. The chain employs TRBV20-1 and TRBJ2-2, with D unresolved. The CDR3 is 13 amino acids. Germline values: CDR1 DFQATT, CDR2 SNEGSKA (reference sequence). Trimming stripped 1 base from V and 4 bases from J, with 7 bases between. The CDR3 protein is CSARGGSTGELFF. CDR3 DNA: TGCAGTGCTAGAGGCGGCTCCACCGGGGAGCTGTTTTTT.

This clonotype was observed at least ten times. This chain joins TRBV2 and TRBJ2-3; D is undetermined. CDR3 size: 16 residues. Trimming left V 8 bases short and J 0 bases short, with 18 bases between. Germline loops: CDR1 SNHLY, CDR2 FYNNEI. The chain's CDR3 is CASGTHIEASTDTQYF. Written as DNA, the CDR3 is TGTGCCAGCGGTACTCACATCGAGGCTAGCACAGATACGCAGTATTTT.

The chain uses TRBV28 and TRBJ2-1, with 8 bases fitting TRBD1. With 2 bases clipped from V and 5 bases from J, the junction kept 8 bases outside the gene matches. From germline, CDR1 is MDHEN and CDR2 SYDVKM. The CDR3 is 16 amino acids. The CDR3 reads CASSLPRTGSNNEQFF. Here the CDR3 DNA reads TGTGCCAGCAGTTTACCCCGGACAGGGTCTAACAATGAGCAGTTCTTC.

This chain links TRBV12-3 or TRBV12-4 with TRBJ1-5, with TRBD1 matching 9 bases. The CDR3 sequence is 15 residues long. Losses at the gene ends were 5 bases for V and 4 bases for J; bases not matched to a gene: 6. This CDR3 reads CASSTGTGPNQPQHF. CDR3 sequence (DNA): TGTGCCAGCAGTACAGGGACAGGGCCGAATCAGCCCCAGCATTTT.

Comment on this clonotype: Relative to the germline gene, one junction end is altered; a read error may explain this. The chain links TRBV4-3 to TRBJ2-7; TRBD2 aligns across 11 bases. CDR3 length: 15 amino acids. Looked up from germline, CDR1 is LGHNA and CDR2 is YSLEER. The CDR3 region has the DNA TGCGCCAGCCGCCAGGGACTAGCGGACTCCTACGAGCAGTACTTC. It specifies CASRQGLADSYEQYF.